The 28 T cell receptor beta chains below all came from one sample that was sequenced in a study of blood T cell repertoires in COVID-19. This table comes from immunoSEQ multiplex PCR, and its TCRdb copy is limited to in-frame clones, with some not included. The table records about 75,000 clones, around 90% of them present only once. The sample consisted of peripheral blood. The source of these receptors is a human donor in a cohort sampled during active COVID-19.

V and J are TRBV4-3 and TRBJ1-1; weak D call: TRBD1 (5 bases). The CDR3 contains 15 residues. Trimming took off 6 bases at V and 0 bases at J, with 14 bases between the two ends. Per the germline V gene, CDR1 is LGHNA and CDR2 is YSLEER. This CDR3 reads CASSRTGLLNTEAFF. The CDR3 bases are TGCGCCAGCAGTCGGACGGGACTCTTGAACACTGAAGCTTTCTTT.

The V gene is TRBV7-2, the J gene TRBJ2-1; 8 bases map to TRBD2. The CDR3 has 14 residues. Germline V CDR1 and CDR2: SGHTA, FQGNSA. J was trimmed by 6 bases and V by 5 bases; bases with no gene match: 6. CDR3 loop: CASSRGGQINEQFF. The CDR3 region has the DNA TGTGCCAGCAGCCGGGGGGGGCAGATCAATGAGCAGTTCTTC.

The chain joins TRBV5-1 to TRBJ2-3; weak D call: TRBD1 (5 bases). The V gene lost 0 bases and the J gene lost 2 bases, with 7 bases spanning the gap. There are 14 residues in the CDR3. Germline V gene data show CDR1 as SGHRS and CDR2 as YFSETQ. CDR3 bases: TGCGCCAGCAGCTTGGGACAGCTCACAGATACGCAGTATTTT. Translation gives CASSLGQLTDTQYF.

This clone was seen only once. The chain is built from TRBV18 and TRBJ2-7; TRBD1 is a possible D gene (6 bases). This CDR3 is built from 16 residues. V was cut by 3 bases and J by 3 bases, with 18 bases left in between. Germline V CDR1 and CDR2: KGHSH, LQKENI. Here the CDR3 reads CASSPLSRQASYEQYF. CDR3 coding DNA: TGTGCCAGCTCACCCCTATCCCGACAGGCCAGCTACGAGCAGTACTTC.

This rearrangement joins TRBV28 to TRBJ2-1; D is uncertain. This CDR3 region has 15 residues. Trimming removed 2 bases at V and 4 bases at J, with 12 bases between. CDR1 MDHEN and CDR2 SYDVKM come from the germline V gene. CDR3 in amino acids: CASSLIGETYNEQFF. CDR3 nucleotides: TGTGCCAGCAGTTTAATAGGTGAGACTTACAATGAGCAGTTCTTC. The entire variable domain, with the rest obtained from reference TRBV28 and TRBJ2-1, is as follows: DVKVTQSSRYLVKRTGEKVFLECVQDMDHENMFWYRQDPGLGLRLIYFSYDVKMKEKGDIPEGYSVSREKKERFSLILESASTNQTSMYLCASSLIGETYNEQFFGPGTRLTVL.

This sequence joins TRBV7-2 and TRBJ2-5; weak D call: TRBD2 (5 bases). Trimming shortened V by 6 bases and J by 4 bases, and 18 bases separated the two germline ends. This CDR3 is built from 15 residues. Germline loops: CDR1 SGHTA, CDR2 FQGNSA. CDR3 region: CASRSEGLARETQYF. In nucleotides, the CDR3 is TGTGCCAGCAGATCCGAAGGGCTAGCACGAGAGACCCAGTACTTC.

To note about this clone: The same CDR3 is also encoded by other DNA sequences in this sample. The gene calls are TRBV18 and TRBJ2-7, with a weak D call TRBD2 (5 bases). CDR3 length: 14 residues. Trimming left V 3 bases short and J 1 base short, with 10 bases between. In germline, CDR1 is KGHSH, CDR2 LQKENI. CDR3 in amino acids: CASSPAGGSYEQYF. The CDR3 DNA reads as TGTGCCAGCTCACCGGCGGGTGGATCCTACGAGCAGTACTTC.

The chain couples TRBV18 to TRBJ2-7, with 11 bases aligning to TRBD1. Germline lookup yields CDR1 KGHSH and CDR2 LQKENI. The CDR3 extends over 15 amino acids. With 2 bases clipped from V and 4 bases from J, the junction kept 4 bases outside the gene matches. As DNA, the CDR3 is TGTGCCAGCTCACCAGTCGGACAGGGGGCGTACGAGCAGTACTTC. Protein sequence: CASSPVGQGAYEQYF.

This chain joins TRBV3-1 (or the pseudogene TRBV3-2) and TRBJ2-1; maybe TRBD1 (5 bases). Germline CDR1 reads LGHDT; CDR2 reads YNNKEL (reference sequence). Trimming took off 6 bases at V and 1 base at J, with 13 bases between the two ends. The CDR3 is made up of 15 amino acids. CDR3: CASSHRPLSYNEQFF. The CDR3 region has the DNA TGTGCCAGCAGTCACAGGCCCTTGTCCTACAATGAGCAGTTCTTC.

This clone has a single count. The CDR3 here is CASSSGTSGRGERYEQYF. DNA for the CDR3: TGTGCCAGCAGCTCCGGGACTAGCGGGAGGGGGGAAAGGTACGAGCAGTACTTC. V is TRBV7-2 and J is TRBJ2-7, with 16 bases aligning to TRBD2. The J segment lost 4 bases and the V segment lost 4 bases, leaving 10 bases of the junction unmatched. This CDR3 region has 18 residues. Germline CDR1 and CDR2: SGHTA and FQGNSA.

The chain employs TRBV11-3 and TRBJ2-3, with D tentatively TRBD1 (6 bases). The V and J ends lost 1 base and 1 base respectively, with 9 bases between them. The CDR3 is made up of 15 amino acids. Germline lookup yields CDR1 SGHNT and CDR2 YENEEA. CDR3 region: CASSLGRGRTDTQYF. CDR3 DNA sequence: TGTGCCAGCAGCTTAGGCAGGGGCCGCACAGATACGCAGTATTTT.

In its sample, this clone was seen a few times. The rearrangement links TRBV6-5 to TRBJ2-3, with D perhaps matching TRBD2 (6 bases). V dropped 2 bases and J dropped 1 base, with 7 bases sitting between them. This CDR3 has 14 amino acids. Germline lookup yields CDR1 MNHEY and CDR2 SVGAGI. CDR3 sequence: CASSYERGTDTQYF. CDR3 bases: TGTGCCAGCAGTTACGAGCGGGGCACAGATACGCAGTATTTT.

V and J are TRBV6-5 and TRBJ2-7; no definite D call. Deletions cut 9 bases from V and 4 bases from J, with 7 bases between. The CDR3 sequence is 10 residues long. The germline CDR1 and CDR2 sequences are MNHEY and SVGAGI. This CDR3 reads CASSRYEQYF. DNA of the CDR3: TGTGCCAGTTCGAGGTACGAGCAGTACTTC.

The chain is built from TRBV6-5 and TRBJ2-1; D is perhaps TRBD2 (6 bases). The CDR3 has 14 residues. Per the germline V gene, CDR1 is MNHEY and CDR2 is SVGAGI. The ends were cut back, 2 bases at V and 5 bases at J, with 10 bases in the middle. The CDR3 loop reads CASSYRLENNEQFF. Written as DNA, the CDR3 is TGTGCCAGCAGTTACCGACTAGAAAACAATGAGCAGTTCTTC.

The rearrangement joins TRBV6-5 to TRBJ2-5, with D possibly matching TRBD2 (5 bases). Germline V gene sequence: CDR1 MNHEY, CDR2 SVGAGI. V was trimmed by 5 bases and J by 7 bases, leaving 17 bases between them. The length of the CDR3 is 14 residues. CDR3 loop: CASSPGRTWGTQYF. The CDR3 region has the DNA TGTGCCAGCAGTCCAGGACGGACTTGGGGGACCCAGTACTTC.

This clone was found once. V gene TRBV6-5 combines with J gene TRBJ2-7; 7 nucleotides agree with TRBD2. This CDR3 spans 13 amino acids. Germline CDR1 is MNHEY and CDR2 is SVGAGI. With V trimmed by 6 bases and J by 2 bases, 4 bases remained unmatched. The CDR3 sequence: CASRVGGTYEQYF. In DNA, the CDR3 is TGTGCCAGCAGGGTCGGGGGGACCTACGAGCAGTACTTC.

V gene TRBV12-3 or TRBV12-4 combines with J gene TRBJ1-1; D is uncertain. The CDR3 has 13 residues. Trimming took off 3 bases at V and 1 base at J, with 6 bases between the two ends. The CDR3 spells CASSFSGNTEAFF. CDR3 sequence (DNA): TGTGCCAGCAGTTTCAGCGGGAACACTGAAGCTTTCTTT.

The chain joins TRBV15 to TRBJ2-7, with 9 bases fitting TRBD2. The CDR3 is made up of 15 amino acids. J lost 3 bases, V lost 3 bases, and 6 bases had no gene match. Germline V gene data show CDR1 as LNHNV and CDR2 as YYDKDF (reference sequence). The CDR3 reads CATSREGTSLYEQYF. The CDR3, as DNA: TGTGCCACCAGCAGGGAGGGGACTAGCCTCTACGAGCAGTACTTC. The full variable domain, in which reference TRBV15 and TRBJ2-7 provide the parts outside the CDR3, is DAMVIQNPRYQVTQFGKPVTLSCSQTLNHNVMYWYQQKSSQAPKLLFHYYDKDFNNEADTPDNFQSRRPNTSFCFLDIRSPGLGDTAMYLCATSREGTSLYEQYFGPGTRLTVT.

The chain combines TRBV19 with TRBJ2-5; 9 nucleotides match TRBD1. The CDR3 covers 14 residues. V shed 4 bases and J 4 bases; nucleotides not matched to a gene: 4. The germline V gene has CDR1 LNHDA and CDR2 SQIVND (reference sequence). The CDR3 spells CASSKTGGIETQYF. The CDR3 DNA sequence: TGTGCCAGTAGTAAAACAGGGGGCATAGAGACCCAGTACTTC.

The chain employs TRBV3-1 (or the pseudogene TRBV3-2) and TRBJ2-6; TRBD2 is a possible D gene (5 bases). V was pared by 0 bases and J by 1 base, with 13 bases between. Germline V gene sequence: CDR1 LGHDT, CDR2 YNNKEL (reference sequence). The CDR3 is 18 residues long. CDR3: CASSQESRRRSGANVLTF. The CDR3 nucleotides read TGTGCCAGCAGCCAAGAGTCCCGGAGGAGGTCTGGGGCCAACGTCCTGACTTTC.

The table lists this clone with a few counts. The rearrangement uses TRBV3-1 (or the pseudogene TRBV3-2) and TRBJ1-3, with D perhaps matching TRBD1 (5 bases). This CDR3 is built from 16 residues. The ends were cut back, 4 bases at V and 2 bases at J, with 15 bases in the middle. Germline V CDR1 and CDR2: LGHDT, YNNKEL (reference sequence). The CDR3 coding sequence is TGTGCCAGCAGCCCCCCTGACAGCCTGACTGGAAACACCATATATTTT. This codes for CASSPPDSLTGNTIYF.

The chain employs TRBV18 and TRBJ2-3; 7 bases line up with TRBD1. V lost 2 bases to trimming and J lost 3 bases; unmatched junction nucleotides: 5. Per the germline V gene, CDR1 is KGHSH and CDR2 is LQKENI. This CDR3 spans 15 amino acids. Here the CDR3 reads CASSPKGAGTDTQYF. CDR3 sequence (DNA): TGTGCCAGCTCACCAAAGGGGGCCGGGACAGATACGCAGTATTTT.

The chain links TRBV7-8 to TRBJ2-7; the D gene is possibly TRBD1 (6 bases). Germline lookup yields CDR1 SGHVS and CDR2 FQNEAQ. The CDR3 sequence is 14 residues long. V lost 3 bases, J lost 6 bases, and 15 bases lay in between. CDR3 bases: TGTGCCAGCAGCTTGTCACAGGGTAAAGGCGAGCAGTACTTC. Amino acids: CASSLSQGKGEQYF. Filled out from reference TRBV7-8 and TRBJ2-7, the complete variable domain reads GAGVSQSPRYKVAKRGQDVALRCDPISGHVSLFWYQQALGQGPEFLTYFQNEAQLDKSGLPSDRFFAERPEGSVSTLKIQRTQQEDSAVYLCASSLSQGKGEQYFGPGTRLTVT.

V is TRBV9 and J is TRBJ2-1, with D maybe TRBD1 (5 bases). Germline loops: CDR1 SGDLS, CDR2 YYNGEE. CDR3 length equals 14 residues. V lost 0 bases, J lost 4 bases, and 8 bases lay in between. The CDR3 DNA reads TGTGCCAGCAGCGTAGTACAGGCTTACAATGAGCAGTTCTTC. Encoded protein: CASSVVQAYNEQFF.

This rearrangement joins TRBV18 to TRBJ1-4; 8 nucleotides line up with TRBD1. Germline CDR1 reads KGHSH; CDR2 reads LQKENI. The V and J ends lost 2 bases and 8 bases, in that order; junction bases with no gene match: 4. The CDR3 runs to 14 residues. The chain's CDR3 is CASSPGQGDEKLFF. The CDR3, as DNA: TGTGCCAGCTCACCAGGACAGGGTGACGAAAAACTGTTTTTT.

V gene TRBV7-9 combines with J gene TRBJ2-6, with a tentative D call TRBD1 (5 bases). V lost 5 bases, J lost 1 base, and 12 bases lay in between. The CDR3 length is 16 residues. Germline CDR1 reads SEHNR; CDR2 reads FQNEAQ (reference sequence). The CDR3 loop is CASSRSGFSGANVLTF. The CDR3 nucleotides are TGTGCCAGCAGCCGATCAGGGTTTTCTGGGGCCAACGTCCTGACTTTC.

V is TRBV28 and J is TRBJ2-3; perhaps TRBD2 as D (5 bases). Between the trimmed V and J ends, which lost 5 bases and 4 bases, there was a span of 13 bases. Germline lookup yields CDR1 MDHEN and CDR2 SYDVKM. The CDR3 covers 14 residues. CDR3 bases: TGTGCCAGCAGTCCCCAGAGGGCCGCAGATACGCAGTATTTT. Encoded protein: CASSPQRAADTQYF.

The CDR3 nucleotides read TGTGCCAGCAGCGTCGGGACAGCTAATGAAAAACTGTTTTTT. It codes for CASSVGTANEKLFF. V is TRBV7-9 and J is TRBJ1-4; 7 bases are shared with TRBD1. V shed 5 bases, J shed 3 bases, and the junction held 3 bases outside the gene matches. Germline V CDR1 and CDR2: SEHNR, FQNEAQ (reference sequence). The CDR3 is 14 residues long.